One sample yielded the 22 T cell receptor beta chains listed below, sequenced in a study of T-cell memory formation after mild COVID-19. TCRdb ran MiXCR on the 5' RACE reads and lists one entry per CDR3 protein. The table has about 170,000 distinct CDR3 sequences, about an eighth seen once. What was sequenced was PBMCs or a T cell subset sorted from them (not recorded which). Receptors were obtained from a man younger than 35 who had mild COVID-19 (a few samples of this study predate the infection). Cell type and time point are not known.

The chain is built from TRBV15 and TRBJ1-6; D is possibly TRBD1 (6 bases). The germline V gene encodes CDR1 LNHNV and CDR2 YYDKDF (reference sequence). This CDR3 has 17 amino acids. Trimming shortened V by 0 bases and J by 5 bases, and 14 bases separated the two germline ends. The DNA of the CDR3 is TGTGCCACCAGCAGAGATTTCGGGGGCGTAAATAATTCACCCCTCCACTTT. Protein product: CATSRDFGGVNNSPLHF.

This clonotype has a handful of counts. The chain uses TRBV28 and TRBJ2-2, with 8 bases matching TRBD2. This CDR3 contains 16 residues. The germline gives CDR1 MDHEN, CDR2 SYDVKM. Unmatched junction bases numbered 8, after V lost 5 bases and J lost 3 bases. CDR3 loop: CASSAYSGAYTGELFF. CDR3 DNA: TGTGCCAGCAGTGCTTATAGCGGGGCCTACACCGGGGAGCTGTTTTTT.

This clonotype has a single count. V gene TRBV7-7 combines with J gene TRBJ2-7, with D maybe TRBD2 (6 bases). V lost 2 bases to trimming and J lost 2 bases, with 19 bases between them. The CDR3 extends over 17 amino acids. Germline CDR1 SSHAT, CDR2 FNYEAQ (reference sequence). CDR3 nucleotides: TGTGCCAGCAGCTTAAAGAGGGGCGGAGGGAGACCCTACGAGCAGTACTTC. It encodes CASSLKRGGGRPYEQYF. The variable domain in full, with the rest retrieved from reference TRBV7-7 and TRBJ2-7, is GAGVSQSPRYKVTKRGQDVTLRCDPISSHATLYWYQQALGQGPEFLTYFNYEAQPDKSGLPSDRFSAERPEGSISTLTIQRTEQRDSAMYRCASSLKRGGGRPYEQYFGPGTRLTVT.

The chain joins TRBV20-1 to TRBJ1-4; D ambiguous. V was clipped by 3 bases and J by 4 bases, with 6 bases between them. The CDR3 is made up of 12 amino acids. CDR1 and CDR2 from the germline V gene are DFQATT and SNEGSKA (reference sequence). CDR3 DNA sequence: TGCAGTGCTAGTGACTTTAATGAAAAACTGTTTTTT. Translating it yields CSASDFNEKLFF.

This rearrangement joins TRBV20-1 to TRBJ1-5, with D unresolved. Germline V CDR1 and CDR2: DFQATT, SNEGSKA (reference sequence). Trimming pared 5 bases from V and 8 bases from J, leaving 10 bases between. CDR3 length: 11 amino acids. CDR3 nucleotides: TGCAGTGCTCAGTCCGGAGAGCCCCAGCATTTT. Its protein product is CSAQSGEPQHF.

CDR3 residues: CASSRLLGYTF. CDR3 in DNA: TGTGCCAGCAGTCGGCTTTTGGGCTACACCTTC. The rearrangement joins TRBV28 to TRBJ1-2; no definite D call. The germline CDR1 and CDR2 sequences are MDHEN and SYDVKM. The CDR3 is made up of 11 amino acids. Deletions cut 5 bases from V and 8 bases from J, with 9 bases between.

The chain has TRBV24-1 and TRBJ2-3, with TRBD2 as a possible D gene (5 bases). The CDR3 length is 14 residues. V was shortened by 6 bases and J by 8 bases, with 17 bases between the two germline ends. The germline V gene has CDR1 KGHDR and CDR2 SFDVKD. CDR3 sequence (DNA): TGTGCCACCAGTTACAACGGAGGTGGGCGTACGCAGTATTTT. Encoded protein: CATSYNGGGRTQYF.

Points on this clonotype: This clone may be a read error of a much larger clone one base away. V gene TRBV7-2 combines with J gene TRBJ1-1; a possible D gene is TRBD1 (6 bases). This CDR3 region has 13 residues. Germline loops: CDR1 SGHTA, CDR2 FQGNSA. CDR3 bases: TGTGCCAACAGCTTAGTCGGGGGGCATGGAGCTTTCTTT. Encoded protein: CANSLVGGHGAFF.

This clonotype was counted a few times. The chain combines TRBV7-3 with TRBJ2-2, with D perhaps TRBD1 or TRBD2 (5 bases each). From germline, CDR1 is SGHTA and CDR2 FQGTGA. Trimming stripped 5 bases from V and 0 bases from J, with 10 bases between. The CDR3 has 15 residues. DNA for the CDR3: TGTGCCAGCAGCCAGGGACCGACGAACACCGGGGAGCTGTTTTTT. Protein product: CASSQGPTNTGELFF.

This clonotype was seen a handful of times. This chain connects TRBV27 to TRBJ1-6; D is unclear. The germline V and J ends were trimmed by 6 bases and 3 bases, with 9 bases remaining between them. Germline CDR1 and CDR2: MNHEY and SMNVEV (reference sequence). The CDR3 extends over 14 amino acids. This chain's CDR3 is CASSLSLYNSPLHF. Written as DNA, the CDR3 is TGTGCCAGCAGCCTTTCCCTCTATAATTCACCCCTCCACTTT.

The chain links TRBV12-3 or TRBV12-4 to TRBJ2-7; D gene unclear. The CDR3 loop spans 15 amino acids. V lost 6 bases, J lost 0 bases, and 15 bases lay in between. CDR3 bases: TGTGCCAGCAGCCTGCTCTCGGCAGGCTCCTACGAGCAGTACTTC. Its protein is CASSLLSAGSYEQYF.

The chain uses TRBV6-1 and TRBJ1-2; D not resolved. The V end was cut by 2 bases, the J end by 3 bases, with 4 bases between. The CDR3 is 12 amino acids. Germline loops: CDR1 MNHNS, CDR2 SASEGT. CDR3 protein: CASSEYYYGYTF. CDR3 nucleotide sequence: TGTGCCAGCAGTGAATACTACTATGGCTACACCTTC.

This clonotype was picked up a small number of times. This chain uses TRBV5-1 with TRBJ2-7; the match to TRBD1 covers 7 bases. Trimming removed 1 base from V and 0 bases from J; junction bases left unmatched: 7. This CDR3 has 16 amino acids. Per the germline V gene, CDR1 is SGHRS and CDR2 is YFSETQ. CDR3 DNA: TGCGCCAGCAGCTTGCTTGGACAGGCTAACTCCTACGAGCAGTACTTC. This translates into CASSLLGQANSYEQYF.

This CDR3 reads CASSLEGGRQETQYF. CDR3 DNA sequence: TGCGCCAGCAGCTTGGAGGGAGGCAGACAAGAGACCCAGTACTTC. The rearrangement joins TRBV5-1 to TRBJ2-5, with a possible D match to TRBD2 (6 bases). V was clipped by 0 bases and J by 2 bases, with 11 bases between them. Germline CDR1 is SGHRS and CDR2 is YFSETQ. CDR3 length: 15 amino acids.

The J gene is TRBJ2-1, the V gene TRBV7-2; 7 bases are a match to TRBD2. The V segment lost 1 base and the J segment 0 bases; nucleotides outside the gene matches: 9. The CDR3 has 18 residues. CDR1 and CDR2 (germline): SGHTA, FQGNSA. CDR3 coding DNA: TGTGCCAGCAGCTTAGTAGGGAGGGGTCTTAGCTCCTACAATGAGCAGTTCTTC. This codes for CASSLVGRGLSSYNEQFF.

The chain has TRBV27 and TRBJ1-6; tentatively, D is TRBD1 (6 bases). Germline CDR1 MNHEY, CDR2 SMNVEV (reference sequence). The CDR3 has 15 amino acids. V lost 5 bases and J lost 7, with 15 bases in between. The CDR3 sequence: CASSPISTGNSPLHF. CDR3 sequence (DNA): TGTGCCAGCAGTCCAATATCCACAGGGAATTCACCCCTCCACTTT.

In its sample, this clonotype was seen a few times. This chain uses TRBV6-5 with TRBJ2-5; 12 bases are a match to TRBD2. V lost 6 bases to trimming and J lost 5 bases; unmatched junction nucleotides: 4. The CDR3 has 14 residues. The V gene's germline CDR1 is MNHEY and CDR2 SVGAGI. CDR3 in amino acids: CASRLAGGHETQYF. For the CDR3, the DNA is TGTGCCAGCAGGCTAGCGGGGGGGCACGAGACCCAGTACTTC.

This clonotype was detected only a few times. Mismatch with germline at one junction end may stem from a read error. V gene TRBV7-7 combines with J gene TRBJ2-5; tentative D call: TRBD2 (6 bases). CDR1 is SSHAT and CDR2 is FNYEAQ in the germline V gene (reference sequence). The CDR3 spans 13 residues. The chain's CDR3 is CASSLGTPSTQYF. DNA for the CDR3: TGTGCTAGCAGCTTAGGGACTCCCTCTACCCAGTACTTC. Filled out from reference TRBV7-7 and TRBJ2-5, the complete variable domain reads GAGVSQSPRYKVTKRGQDVTLRCDPISSHATLYWYQQALGQGPEFLTYFNYEAQPDKSGLPSDRFSAERPEGSISTLTIQRTEQRDSAMYRCASSLGTPSTQYFGPGTRLLVL.

This clonotype was recorded at least ten times. The gene calls are TRBV5-6 and TRBJ2-7; perhaps TRBD2 as D (5 bases). CDR1 is SGHDT, CDR2 YYEEEE, per germline. Trimming took off 0 bases at V and 6 bases at J, with 13 bases between the two ends. The CDR3 covers 14 residues. The CDR3 is CASSLGAEEREQYF. CDR3 coding DNA: TGTGCCAGCAGCTTGGGTGCGGAGGAGCGCGAGCAGTACTTC.

This chain links TRBV12-3 or TRBV12-4 with TRBJ1-5, with D perhaps TRBD1 (5 bases). The CDR3 runs 14 residues. Deletions cut 3 bases from V and 6 bases from J, with 12 bases between. DNA for the CDR3: TGTGCCAGCAGTTTCAATTCGGGGCCTCAGCCCCAGCATTTT. This translates into CASSFNSGPQPQHF.

This clonotype was found a few times. The V and J genes are TRBV10-3 and TRBJ2-1, with no clear D. The V gene's germline CDR1 is ENHRY and CDR2 SYGVKD. The V and J ends lost 6 bases and 6 bases respectively, with 9 bases between them. The CDR3 consists of 12 residues. CDR3 residues: CAIRGPGNEQFF. The CDR3 nucleotides are TGTGCCATCAGAGGGCCCGGCAATGAGCAGTTCTTC.

The chain carries TRBV7-2 and TRBJ2-4; no firm D call. The CDR3 runs 14 residues. V gave up 5 bases and J gave up 0 bases, with 8 bases separating them. Germline CDR1 is SGHTA and CDR2 is FQGNSA. Written as DNA, the CDR3 is TGTGCCAGCAGCGGGCTAAGAGCCAAAAACATTCAGTACTTC. Its protein product is CASSGLRAKNIQYF.